The clone carrying this TCR beta chain has only a few counts. Its antigen is not known. These data originate in a study of cytomegalovirus exposure and HLA in healthy donors. About the research overall: Genotyping showed about 80% of fewer than 500 donors falling in the Caucasian-associated ancestry cluster. Study observations and caveats: Sequencing depth roughly uniform across donors was assumed in presence/absence analyses.

Germline V CDR1 and CDR2: WSHSY, SAAADI. There are 17 residues in the CDR3. V was pared by 6 bases and J by 0 bases, with 15 bases between. The PCR used 60 Vbeta and 13 Jbeta primers. Generated by immunoSEQ multiplex PCR, the TCRdb table keeps only in-frame clones and is missing some. The data show over 50,000 clones, approximately 71% seen once. This chain links TRBV10-2 with TRBJ2-6; tentative D call: TRBD2 (5 bases). Sequenced sample: PBMCs. This TCR was recovered from a man aged 40-49 years in good health and CMV-seropositive. The CDR3 spells CASSAGLRDSGANVLTF. Here the CDR3 DNA reads TGCGCCAGCAGCGCGGGCCTCCGGGACTCTGGGGCCAACGTCCTGACTTTC.